One sample yielded the 30 T cell receptor beta chains listed below, sequenced in a study of blood T cell repertoires in COVID-19. Repertoires were generated with immunoSEQ multiplex PCR, while TCRdb's copy carries only in-frame clones and drops some. The sample holds about 350,000 clones, over 75% seen once. Sample: PBMCs or T cells enriched from blood (not recorded which). The source of these receptors is a woman aged 25 to 39 who had recovered from COVID-19.

The gene calls are TRBV29-1 and TRBJ2-7; 7 nucleotides match TRBD1. The CDR3 contains 16 residues. V was pared by 7 bases and J by 0 bases, with 15 bases of the junction left unmatched. Per the germline V gene, CDR1 is SQVTM and CDR2 is ANQGSEA. The CDR3 DNA is TGCAGCGCATTTCTTCCTAAGACAGGGAACTCCTACGAGCAGTACTTC. It specifies CSAFLPKTGNSYEQYF.

This clone was seen repeatedly, ten times or more. This sequence joins TRBV6-2 or TRBV6-3 and TRBJ1-6; the D is unclear. The germline V gene encodes CDR1 MNHEY and CDR2 SVGEGT. The ends were cut back, 2 bases at V and 9 bases at J, with 14 bases in the middle. There are 15 residues in the CDR3. The CDR3 DNA follows: TGTGCCAGCAGTTACGTCGCGGAAGAGACTTCACCCCTCCACTTT. This codes for CASSYVAEETSPLHF.

The CDR3 is CASSMSGGYQETQYF. The CDR3 coding sequence is TGTGCCAGCAGCATGAGCGGGGGGTACCAAGAGACCCAGTACTTC. This chain uses TRBV14 with TRBJ2-5, with TRBD2 matching over 9 bases. The germline CDR1 and CDR2 sequences are SGHDN and FVKESK. CDR3 length: 15 amino acids. Trimming cost V 5 bases and J 0 bases; bases outside gene matches: 4. Full variable domain (remainder filled in from reference TRBV14 and TRBJ2-5): EAGVTQFPSHSVIEKGQTVTLRCDPISGHDNLYWYRRVMGKEIKFLLHFVKESKQDESGMPNNRFLAERTGGTYSTLKVQPAELEDSGVYFCASSMSGGYQETQYFGPGTRLLVL.

The rearrangement links TRBV10-1 to TRBJ2-7, with 9 bases that match TRBD1. The junction had 0 bases not matched to a gene; V was cut back by 4 bases and J by 2 bases. Germline V gene lookup returns CDR1 WNHNN and CDR2 SYGVQD (reference sequence). The CDR3 totals 13 residues. CDR3 sequence (DNA): TGCGCCAGCAGTGGGACAGGGGCCTACGAGCAGTACTTC. Translation: CASSGTGAYEQYF.

The gene calls are TRBV6-2 or TRBV6-3 and TRBJ1-4; 7 bases are a match to TRBD1. CDR1 and CDR2 from the germline V gene are MNHEY and SVGEGT. This CDR3 is 16 amino acids long. V shed 1 base, J shed 6 bases, and the junction held 8 bases outside the gene matches. CDR3 DNA: TGTGCCAGCAGTTACTATCAAGGGGGCTTTGATGAAAAACTGTTTTTT. Translated, it gives CASSYYQGGFDEKLFF.

This chain links TRBV18 with TRBJ2-1; D not resolved. Germline V lookup: CDR1 KGHSH, CDR2 LQKENI. The germline V and J ends were trimmed by 3 bases and 0 bases, with 9 bases remaining between them. The CDR3 is made up of 15 amino acids. The CDR3 sequence: CASSPVASSYNEQFF. Written as DNA, the CDR3 is TGTGCCAGCTCACCCGTGGCTAGCTCCTACAATGAGCAGTTCTTC.

Comment on this clone: The sample has other DNA sequences that encode this CDR3 too. The CDR3 spells CASSPGGYEQYF. The CDR3 coding sequence is TGTGCCAGCAGCCCCGGGGGGTACGAGCAGTACTTC. The chain couples TRBV6-5 to TRBJ2-7; 7 bases map to TRBD2. The junction had 3 bases not matched to a gene; V was cut back by 6 bases and J by 4 bases. Germline V lookup: CDR1 MNHEY, CDR2 SVGAGI. The CDR3 spans 12 residues.

V gene TRBV28 combines with J gene TRBJ2-3, with 9 bases identical to TRBD1. CDR3 size: 18 residues. The V gene's germline CDR1 is MDHEN and CDR2 SYDVKM. V lost 0 bases, J lost 0 bases, and 7 bases stayed unmatched. Written as DNA, the CDR3 is TGTGCCAGCAGTTTATGGGGCGGAGGGACAGGGAGCACAGATACGCAGTATTTT. It specifies CASSLWGGGTGSTDTQYF.

The chain joins TRBV13 to TRBJ1-1, with a weak D call TRBD1 (5 bases). V was trimmed by 3 bases and J by 7 bases, leaving 15 bases between them. The germline gives CDR1 PRHDT, CDR2 FYEKMQ (reference sequence). CDR3 length equals 14 residues. CDR3 in amino acids: CASSFPPGTGEAFF. For the CDR3, the DNA is TGTGCCAGCAGCTTCCCCCCCGGAACAGGTGAAGCTTTCTTT.

The DNA for the CDR3 is TGTGCCAGCAGCCAAGCTCGGGGGACTAACACCGGGGAGCTGTTTTTT. This translates into CASSQARGTNTGELFF. J is TRBJ2-2 and V is TRBV3-1 (or the pseudogene TRBV3-2), with D possibly TRBD2 on 6 matching bases. V was shortened by 1 base and J by 2 bases, with 11 bases between the two germline ends. The CDR3 spans 16 residues. The germline V gene encodes CDR1 LGHDT and CDR2 YNNKEL (reference sequence).

The V gene is TRBV6-5, the J gene TRBJ1-2, with TRBD1 matching 7 bases. The germline V gene has CDR1 MNHEY and CDR2 SVGAGI. CDR3 length equals 16 residues. The trim removed 0 bases at V and 4 bases at J, leaving 8 bases unmatched. The CDR3 spells CASSYSFTGETYGYTF. The CDR3 coding sequence is TGTGCCAGCAGTTACTCCTTTACAGGGGAGACCTATGGCTACACCTTC.

The chain links TRBV7-2 to TRBJ2-3; 7 nucleotides match TRBD2. In germline, CDR1 is SGHTA, CDR2 FQGNSA. Unmatched junction bases numbered 11, after V lost 2 bases and J lost 0 bases. This CDR3 is 18 amino acids long. CDR3 sequence reads: CASSLKSPGLGSTDTQYF. The CDR3 DNA sequence: TGTGCCAGCAGCTTAAAAAGCCCCGGACTAGGGAGCACAGATACGCAGTATTTT.

The V call is TRBV2, the J call TRBJ1-4, with D perhaps matching TRBD1 (5 bases). This CDR3 has 15 amino acids. Germline V CDR1 and CDR2: SNHLY, FYNNEI. Trimming stripped 7 bases from V and 3 bases from J, with 15 bases between. CDR3 protein: CASIAGQVANEKLFF. The CDR3, as DNA: TGTGCCAGCATAGCAGGGCAGGTGGCTAATGAAAAACTGTTTTTT.

The rearrangement links TRBV3-1 (or the pseudogene TRBV3-2) to TRBJ2-3, with D tentatively TRBD2 (5 bases). Germline V gene sequence: CDR1 LGHDT, CDR2 YNNKEL (reference sequence). Trimming shortened V by 4 bases and J by 9 bases, and 17 bases separated the two germline ends. The CDR3 runs to 14 residues. CDR3 region: CASSLTSGELTQYF. Here the CDR3 DNA reads TGTGCCAGCAGCCTTACTAGTGGGGAATTAACGCAGTATTTT.

In nucleotides, the CDR3 is TGTGCCAGCAGCGTAAGCCTAGCGGGGGTTGGGGGCACAGATACGCAGTATTTT. It specifies CASSVSLAGVGGTDTQYF. The chain combines TRBV9 with TRBJ2-3; the match to TRBD2 covers 10 bases. The V gene end was trimmed by 1 base and the J gene end by 1 base; junction bases not matched to a gene: 9. The CDR3 totals 18 residues. Germline CDR1 is SGDLS and CDR2 is YYNGEE.

The chain joins TRBV18 to TRBJ1-2, with D unresolved. Trimming left V 5 bases short and J 3 bases short, with 10 bases between. Germline V gives CDR1 KGHSH, CDR2 LQKENI. The CDR3 totals 13 residues. In DNA form, the CDR3 reads TGTGCCAGCTCAAGGGAGTTCGACTATGGCTACACCTTC. This codes for CASSREFDYGYTF.

The rearrangement uses TRBV29-1 and TRBJ2-1, with D perhaps TRBD2 (6 bases). The length of the CDR3 is 12 residues. The V end was cut by 2 bases, the J end by 12 bases, with 14 bases between. Per germline, CDR1 SQVTM and CDR2 ANQGSEA. The CDR3: CSVETSRFGQFF. Written as DNA, the CDR3 is TGCAGCGTTGAAACTAGCAGGTTCGGGCAGTTCTTC.

The V call is TRBV19, the J call TRBJ2-7; 10 nucleotides match TRBD1. Germline V gives CDR1 LNHDA, CDR2 SQIVND (reference sequence). Trimming took 7 bases from V and 7 from J; bases not matched to a gene: 16. This CDR3 has 16 amino acids. The CDR3 is CASTQTSGQGRQEQYF. The DNA for the CDR3 is TGTGCCAGTACCCAAACGTCGGGACAGGGGCGTCAGGAGCAGTACTTC.

The chain employs TRBV5-1 and TRBJ1-1; D gene ambiguous. Trimming pared 2 bases from V and 2 bases from J, leaving 7 bases between. The CDR3 sequence is 13 residues long. Germline V lookup: CDR1 SGHRS, CDR2 YFSETQ. This chain's CDR3 is CASSFRGNTEAFF. Written as DNA, the CDR3 is TGCGCCAGCAGCTTCCGGGGAAACACTGAAGCTTTCTTT.

The V and J genes are TRBV5-8 and TRBJ2-3; 10 bases are a match to TRBD2. The CDR3 sequence is 17 residues long. Trimming cost V 4 bases and J 3 bases; bases outside gene matches: 11. CDR1 and CDR2 (germline): SGHTS, YDEGEE. The CDR3 sequence is CASSLGQRGGWTDTQYF. The CDR3 DNA reads TGTGCCAGCAGCCTAGGGCAGCGGGGGGGTTGGACAGATACGCAGTATTTT. The variable domain in full, with the rest retrieved from reference TRBV5-8 and TRBJ2-3, is EAGVTQSPTHLIKTRGQQATLRCSPISGHTSVYWYQQALGLGLQFLLWYDEGEERNRGNFPPRFSGRQFPNYSSELNVNALELEDSALYLCASSLGQRGGWTDTQYFGPGTRLTVL.

In its sample, this clone was seen once. V and J are TRBV19 and TRBJ2-5; 8 positions agree with TRBD1. CDR1 is LNHDA and CDR2 is SQIVND in the germline V gene (reference sequence). The V and J ends lost 5 bases and 2 bases, in that order; junction bases with no gene match: 4. The CDR3 is made up of 14 amino acids. CDR3 amino acids: CASSLGQGQETQYF. DNA of the CDR3: TGTGCCAGTAGTCTAGGACAGGGACAAGAGACCCAGTACTTC. The complete variable domain, with remaining parts taken from reference TRBV19 and TRBJ2-5, reads DGGITQSPKYLFRKEGQNVTLSCEQNLNHDAMYWYRQDPGQGLRLIYYSQIVNDFQKGDIAEGYSVSREKKESFPLTVTSAQKNPTAFYLCASSLGQGQETQYFGPGTRLLVL.

The J gene is TRBJ2-5, the V gene TRBV5-4; maybe TRBD2 (6 bases). The CDR3 has 16 residues. Germline-derived CDR1 and CDR2 are SGHNT and YYREEE (reference sequence). The V end was cut by 4 bases, the J end by 5 bases, with 21 bases between. This chain's CDR3 is CASSVGDSPTGETQYF. Here the CDR3 DNA reads TGTGCCAGCAGCGTGGGGGACTCACCCACGGGGGAGACCCAGTACTTC.

This clone was detected once. The chain combines TRBV28 with TRBJ1-2; 9 bases align to TRBD1. The CDR3 loop spans 15 amino acids. Germline V CDR1 and CDR2: MDHEN, SYDVKM. V dropped 6 bases and J dropped 6; count of bases not matched to a gene: 11. As DNA, the CDR3 is TGTGCCAGCAGGTTGACAGGGACAGGGACGCATGGCTACACCTTC. This codes for CASRLTGTGTHGYTF.

The chain is built from TRBV24-1 and TRBJ2-3, with 10 bases identical to TRBD2. The CDR3 is 18 residues long. Germline CDR1 and CDR2: KGHDR and SFDVKD. J lost 6 bases, V lost 5 bases, and 16 bases had no gene match. CDR3 loop: CATSASTGTSAKRDTQYF. The CDR3 nucleotides are TGTGCCACCAGTGCCTCGACCGGGACTAGCGCCAAGCGGGATACGCAGTATTTT.

The V gene is TRBV23-1, the J gene TRBJ1-6, with 7 positions matching TRBD1. TRBV23-1 has ORF status, its function being uncertain. V was pared by 6 bases and J by 8 bases, with 7 bases of the junction left unmatched. The CDR3 has 14 residues. CDR3 DNA: TGCGCCAGCAGCCTCGGACAGGCCTATTCACCCCTCCACTTT. Protein sequence: CASSLGQAYSPLHF.

The sample holds one count of this clone. The J gene is TRBJ2-1, the V gene TRBV5-1, with TRBD1 matching 10 bases. V was pared by 4 bases and J by 9 bases, with 10 bases of the junction left unmatched. This CDR3 is 15 amino acids long. Germline CDR1 is SGHRS and CDR2 is YFSETQ. This CDR3 is CASSPAGQGGGEQFF. The CDR3 DNA reads as TGCGCCAGCAGCCCGGCAGGACAGGGGGGTGGTGAGCAGTTCTTC.

This clone was picked up one time. The V gene is TRBV5-4, the J gene TRBJ2-5, with 9 bases identical to TRBD2. Germline V gene data show CDR1 as SGHNT and CDR2 as YYREEE (reference sequence). The CDR3 covers 17 residues. V was pared by 0 bases and J by 2 bases, with 8 bases of the junction left unmatched. CDR3 loop: CASSLGNSGGPQETQYF. The CDR3 DNA is TGTGCCAGCAGCTTGGGAAATAGCGGGGGACCTCAAGAGACCCAGTACTTC.

CDR3 protein: CASSVGWERAAYEQYF. Written as DNA, the CDR3 is TGTGCCAGCAGCGTAGGGTGGGAGCGGGCAGCCTACGAGCAGTACTTC. This chain links TRBV9 with TRBJ2-7; perhaps TRBD2 as D (6 bases). From germline, CDR1 is SGDLS and CDR2 YYNGEE. V shed 0 bases and J shed 2 bases, with 15 bases lying between them. The CDR3 consists of 16 residues.

The CDR3 here is CASSGGTGFMNTEAFF. DNA of the CDR3: TGTGCCAGCAGTGGAGGGACAGGTTTCATGAACACTGAAGCTTTCTTT. The V and J genes are TRBV6-1 and TRBJ1-1; 8 bases align to TRBD1. Germline V gene lookup returns CDR1 MNHNS and CDR2 SASEGT. V shed 4 bases and J 0 bases; nucleotides not matched to a gene: 7. The CDR3 loop spans 16 amino acids.

The V call is TRBV18, the J call TRBJ1-6, with D possibly TRBD1 on 5 matching bases. This CDR3 has 17 amino acids. Germline lookup yields CDR1 KGHSH and CDR2 LQKENI. V lost 2 bases to trimming and J lost 1 base, with 12 bases between them. This chain's CDR3 is CASSPRIRESYNSPLHF. The CDR3 coding sequence is TGTGCCAGCTCACCAAGGATCAGGGAATCCTATAATTCACCCCTCCACTTT.